Listed here are 8 T cell receptor beta chains from one sample, sequenced in a study of PD-1 and CTLA-4 blockade in melanoma. The table came from immunoSEQ multiplex PCR; TCRdb's copy has only in-frame clones and leaves some out. The table has almost 30,000 clones, roughly nine tenths seen once; the top ten hold about 8.5%. The sequencing used CD8+ T cells from peripheral blood, collected before anti-PD-1 treatment. These TCRs come from a human donor with melanoma.

This chain links TRBV6-1 with TRBJ2-1; possible D gene TRBD1, 6 bases. There are 14 residues in the CDR3. Germline V gene sequence: CDR1 MNHNS, CDR2 SASEGT. V shed 2 bases and J shed 9 bases, with 14 bases lying between them. CDR3 in DNA: TGTGCCAGCAGTGAATGGCAGGGGTTGGGTGAGCAGTTCTTC. This encodes CASSEWQGLGEQFF.

The chain links TRBV19 to TRBJ2-3; a possible D gene is TRBD2 (5 bases). Germline V gene data show CDR1 as LNHDA and CDR2 as SQIVND (reference sequence). Trimming took 5 bases from V and 6 from J, leaving 6 bases between them. This CDR3 has 11 residues. The chain's CDR3 is CASSPGDTQYF. CDR3 sequence (DNA): TGTGCCAGTAGTCCGGGGGATACGCAGTATTTT.

The chain combines TRBV2 with TRBJ2-7, with D perhaps matching TRBD2 (5 bases). This CDR3 spans 15 amino acids. Germline lookup yields CDR1 SNHLY and CDR2 FYNNEI. The V end was cut by 6 bases, the J end by 0 bases, with 15 bases between. Written as DNA, the CDR3 is TGTGCCAGCAGGGAAAGAGGGAAGAGCTCCTACGAGCAGTACTTC. It translates to CASRERGKSSYEQYF.

The gene calls are TRBV11-2 and TRBJ1-6; the D is unclear. Germline CDR1 and CDR2: SGHAT and FQNNGV. Between the trimmed V and J ends, which lost 5 bases and 9 bases, there was a span of 8 bases. The CDR3 runs to 12 residues. CDR3 nucleotides: TGTGCCAGCAGCCCAGGAGTTTCACCCCTCCACTTT. Protein sequence: CASSPGVSPLHF.

This clone showed up just once. This rearrangement joins TRBV5-4 to TRBJ2-7; D is ambiguous. V was pared by 3 bases and J by 0 bases, with 7 bases between. CDR3 length: 13 amino acids. Germline values: CDR1 SGHNT, CDR2 YYREEE (reference sequence). CDR3 nucleotides: TGTGCCAGCAGCTCCTCTAGCTCCTACGAGCAGTACTTC. Translating it yields CASSSSSSYEQYF.

V is TRBV27 and J is TRBJ2-1; TRBD2 agrees at 7 bases. Germline assignment: CDR1 MNHEY and CDR2 SMNVEV (reference sequence). The length of the CDR3 is 14 residues. Trimming took 4 bases from V and 9 from J; bases not matched to a gene: 9. Here the CDR3 reads CASSSVTSPTEQFF. Written as DNA, the CDR3 is TGTGCCAGCAGTTCTGTGACTAGCCCCACTGAGCAGTTCTTC.

The chain couples TRBV9 to TRBJ1-1; D is perhaps TRBD1 (6 bases). Deletions cut 4 bases from V and 1 base from J, with 17 bases between. This CDR3 contains 16 residues. CDR1 is SGDLS, CDR2 YYNGEE, per germline. CDR3 region: CASSFPETGENTEAFF. In DNA, the CDR3 is TGTGCCAGCAGCTTTCCTGAGACAGGAGAGAACACTGAAGCTTTCTTT.

J is TRBJ2-1 and V is TRBV7-2; 13 positions agree with TRBD2. V gave up 0 bases and J gave up 0 bases; unmatched junction bases: 11. The CDR3 is made up of 21 amino acids. The V gene's germline CDR1 is SGHTA and CDR2 FQGNSA. CDR3 amino acids: CASSLAWTSGSTSFSYNEQFF. The CDR3 nucleotides are TGTGCCAGCAGCTTAGCCTGGACTAGCGGGAGTACTTCTTTCTCCTACAATGAGCAGTTCTTC.